These 30 T cell receptor beta chains were all obtained from the same sample, sequenced in a study of blood T cell repertoires in COVID-19. TCRdb keeps only in-frame clones here, not all; method: immunoSEQ multiplex PCR. This sample has about 170,000 clones, with over 70% found just once. The specimen was PBMCs or T cells enriched from blood (not recorded which). These receptors all come from a woman aged 45-65 years in a cohort exposed to, infected with or recovered from COVID-19 (not recorded which).

CDR3 DNA: TGTGCCAGCAGTTTAGGTACTGGAGGGGAAAAACTGTTTTTT. Amino acids: CASSLGTGGEKLFF. The gene calls are TRBV27 and TRBJ1-4; D is unclear. The germline V and J ends were trimmed by 2 bases and 8 bases, with 12 bases remaining between them. Germline CDR1 MNHEY, CDR2 SMNVEV (reference sequence). The CDR3 sequence is 14 residues long. Full variable domain (outside the CDR3, taken from reference TRBV27 and TRBJ1-4): EAQVTQNPRYLITVTGKKLTVTCSQNMNHEYMSWYRQDPGLGLRQIYYSMNVEVTDKGDVPEGYKVSRKEKRNFPLILESPSPNQTSLYFCASSLGTGGEKLFFGSGTQLSVL.

This CDR3 is CASSPSGTGQYF. CDR3 nucleotides: TGTGCCAGCAGCCCCTCCGGGACAGGGCAGTATTTT. The chain combines TRBV11-2 with TRBJ2-3; TRBD1 matches 8 bases. This CDR3 has 12 amino acids. The J segment lost 11 bases and the V segment lost 5 bases, leaving 6 bases of the junction unmatched. CDR1 and CDR2 from the germline V gene are SGHAT and FQNNGV. Using reference TRBV11-2 and TRBJ2-3 for the parts outside the CDR3, the full variable domain is EAGVAQSPRYKIIEKRQSVAFWCNPISGHATLYWYQQILGQGPKLLIQFQNNGVVDDSQLPKDRFSAERLKGVDSTLKIQPAKLEDSAVYLCASSPSGTGQYFGPGTRLTVL.

This chain links TRBV11-3 with TRBJ2-3, with TRBD2 matching over 8 bases. The length of the CDR3 is 15 residues. The V and J ends lost 5 bases and 4 bases, in that order; junction bases with no gene match: 8. Looked up from germline, CDR1 is SGHNT and CDR2 is YENEEA. CDR3 nucleotide sequence: TGTGCCAGCAGCCCCCGCAGCGGGGGCGCAGATACGCAGTATTTT. It encodes CASSPRSGGADTQYF.

This clone has only a few counts. The chain combines TRBV20-1 with TRBJ1-5; tentatively, D is TRBD1 (5 bases). Germline loops: CDR1 DFQATT, CDR2 SNEGSKA (reference sequence). V dropped 7 bases and J dropped 11 bases, with 15 bases sitting between them. The CDR3 runs 11 residues. This CDR3 is CSVINPGAQHF. CDR3 sequence (DNA): TGCAGTGTTATCAATCCGGGGGCCCAGCATTTT.

The rearrangement links TRBV3-1 (or the pseudogene TRBV3-2) to TRBJ1-3; possibly TRBD1 for D (5 bases). Germline CDR1 LGHDT, CDR2 YNNKEL (reference sequence). The CDR3 spans 17 residues. The ends were cut back, 2 bases at V and 0 bases at J, with 14 bases in the middle. The CDR3: CASSQKGTSDSGNTIYF. The CDR3 DNA reads TGTGCCAGCAGCCAAAAGGGGACTAGCGACTCTGGAAACACCATATATTTT.

The genes are TRBV19 and TRBJ1-5; the match to TRBD1 covers 7 bases. This CDR3 has 14 residues. Looked up from germline, CDR1 is LNHDA and CDR2 is SQIVND (reference sequence). J gave up 7 bases and V 5 bases, and 8 bases lay outside the gene matches. This CDR3 is CASSDTGDSQPQHF. DNA of the CDR3: TGTGCCAGTAGTGACACAGGGGATAGCCAGCCCCAGCATTTT.

The chain links TRBV4-3 to TRBJ1-1; the D gene is possibly TRBD1 (5 bases). The CDR3 loop spans 13 amino acids. V lost 3 bases and J lost 6, with 11 bases in between. Per germline, CDR1 LGHNA and CDR2 YSLEER. In DNA, the CDR3 is TGCGCCAGCAGCCAGGAGGGGTACTCTGAAGCTTTCTTT. This translates into CASSQEGYSEAFF.

In this sample, this clone turned up a few times. The genes are TRBV24-1 and TRBJ2-5; TRBD1 might be the D (6 bases). Per the germline V gene, CDR1 is KGHDR and CDR2 is SFDVKD. Trimming took 9 bases from V and 5 from J, leaving 18 bases between them. The CDR3 length is 14 residues. CDR3 coding DNA: TGTGCCACCGGGGCGAACAGGGTGGACGAGACCCAGTACTTC. It translates to CATGANRVDETQYF.

The rearrangement uses TRBV19 and TRBJ2-7; 13 nucleotides agree with TRBD2. The CDR3 length is 17 residues. The V gene's germline CDR1 is LNHDA and CDR2 SQIVND (reference sequence). The trim removed 1 base at V and 0 bases at J, leaving 3 bases unmatched. The CDR3 protein is CASSIAGLAGDSYEQYF. The CDR3, as DNA: TGTGCCAGTAGTATAGCCGGACTAGCGGGGGACTCCTACGAGCAGTACTTC.

This chain links TRBV6-5 with TRBJ1-2, with D maybe TRBD1 (6 bases). CDR1 and CDR2 (germline): MNHEY, SVGAGI. V was cut by 8 bases and J by 3 bases, with 13 bases left in between. The CDR3 contains 13 residues. CDR3 bases: TGTGCCAGCCACAGGGACGGGGACTATGGCTACACCTTC. Encoded protein: CASHRDGDYGYTF.

This clone showed up just once. The chain uses TRBV28 and TRBJ2-2, with D possibly TRBD2 on 6 matching bases. The CDR3 is 14 residues long. V was shortened by 8 bases and J by 1 base, with 11 bases between the two germline ends. Germline V gives CDR1 MDHEN, CDR2 SYDVKM. The CDR3 sequence: CASGEVGNTGELFF. CDR3 nucleotide sequence: TGTGCCAGCGGGGAGGTCGGGAACACCGGGGAGCTGTTTTTT.

The chain joins TRBV6-4 to TRBJ2-5; 14 bases are shared with TRBD2. CDR1 MRHNA and CDR2 SNTAGT come from the germline V gene. With V trimmed by 0 bases and J by 5 bases, 14 bases remained unmatched. This CDR3 spans 20 amino acids. The CDR3 region has the DNA TGTGCCAGCAGTGACTCGACTAGCGGGAGGGCCAGGAGGTCCGTTGAGACCCAGTACTTC. It is translated as CASSDSTSGRARRSVETQYF.

CDR3 bases: TGTGCCAGCAGCCGGGGACAGGGGATTGTCGGCTATGGCTACACCTTC. Protein: CASSRGQGIVGYGYTF. The chain is built from TRBV14 and TRBJ1-2, with 10 bases lining up with TRBD1. This CDR3 is built from 16 residues. Germline assignment: CDR1 SGHDN and CDR2 FVKESK. V shed 4 bases and J 4 bases; nucleotides not matched to a gene: 9.

In its sample, this clone was seen a few times. V usage is TRBV7-6 and J usage is TRBJ2-7; no reliable D call. The CDR3 has 14 residues. Trimming removed 7 bases from V and 0 bases from J, with 13 bases in between. The germline gives CDR1 SGHVS, CDR2 FNYEAQ. The CDR3, as DNA: TGTGCCAGCACCTCTGCGGCTAGCTCCTACGAGCAGTACTTC. It codes for CASTSAASSYEQYF.

This chain connects TRBV19 to TRBJ1-1; D is possibly TRBD1 (5 bases). The CDR3 has 17 residues. Germline lookup yields CDR1 LNHDA and CDR2 SQIVND (reference sequence). V lost 6 bases to trimming and J lost 0 bases, with 20 bases between them. The CDR3 DNA reads as TGTGCCAGTAGGGACGGAGGGGCTCGGGGCCTGAACACTGAAGCTTTCTTT. It yields the protein CASRDGGARGLNTEAFF.

V usage is TRBV4-2 and J usage is TRBJ2-1; 8 bases are shared with TRBD1. J lost 4 bases, V lost 1 base, and 12 bases had no gene match. From germline, CDR1 is LGHNA and CDR2 YNFKEQ. The CDR3 runs to 18 residues. The CDR3 loop reads CASSQARATGGHYNEQFF. The CDR3 nucleotides read TGTGCCAGCAGCCAAGCCCGTGCTACAGGGGGTCATTACAATGAGCAGTTCTTC.

This clone was detected once. The chain couples TRBV7-6 to TRBJ2-7, with 9 positions matching TRBD2. The CDR3 consists of 16 residues. Germline assignment: CDR1 SGHVS and CDR2 FNYEAQ. J was trimmed by 3 bases and V by 6 bases; bases with no gene match: 12. CDR3 in DNA: TGTGCCAGCAGTAGACTAGCGGAGTCCCGAGGCTACGAGCAGTACTTC. This translates into CASSRLAESRGYEQYF.

Many counts were recorded for this clone. The V and J genes are TRBV24-1 and TRBJ1-4; TRBD1 is a possible D gene (5 bases). The CDR3 runs 16 residues. The germline V and J ends were trimmed by 4 bases and 4 bases, with 15 bases remaining between them. Germline V lookup: CDR1 KGHDR, CDR2 SFDVKD. The CDR3 bases are TGTGCCACCAGTGAGCTTGCGGGGGGACTTAATGAAAAACTGTTTTTT. Protein product: CATSELAGGLNEKLFF.

J is TRBJ1-2 and V is TRBV28, with D maybe TRBD1 (5 bases). V was clipped by 8 bases and J by 4 bases, with 17 bases between them. Germline assignment: CDR1 MDHEN and CDR2 SYDVKM. The CDR3 is 14 amino acids. The CDR3 DNA reads as TGTGCCAGCCTTGACAGTCAAGGCGGCTATGGCTACACCTTC. This codes for CASLDSQGGYGYTF.

For the CDR3, the DNA is TGTGCCAGCAGCCAAGTTCAGGGGGGCTACACCTTC. It encodes CASSQVQGGYTF. This chain uses TRBV3-1 (or the pseudogene TRBV3-2) with TRBJ1-2, with a possible D match to TRBD1 (6 bases). V was shortened by 1 base and J by 8 bases, with 8 bases between the two germline ends. This CDR3 comprises 12 residues. Germline V gives CDR1 LGHDT, CDR2 YNNKEL (reference sequence).

The chain recombines TRBV30 with TRBJ2-6; no clear D. CDR3 length equals 13 residues. From germline, CDR1 is GTSNPN and CDR2 SVGIG (reference sequence). V was shortened by 2 bases and J by 2 bases, with 4 bases between the two germline ends. CDR3 nucleotides: TGTGCCTGGAGTACAACTGGGGCCAACGTCCTGACTTTC. As protein: CAWSTTGANVLTF.

This sequence joins TRBV10-2 and TRBJ2-1; 10 positions match TRBD1. Germline V gene sequence: CDR1 WSHSY, CDR2 SAAADI. V trimming: 8 bases; J trimming: 6 bases; junction bases outside the gene matches: 1. The CDR3 covers 12 residues. In DNA, the CDR3 is TGCGCCAGCCGGGACAGGGGCAATGAGCAGTTCTTC. Protein sequence: CASRDRGNEQFF.

The V and J genes are TRBV7-9 and TRBJ2-7; 7 bases line up with TRBD1. Looked up from germline, CDR1 is SEHNR and CDR2 is FQNEAQ (reference sequence). V gave up 4 bases and J gave up 0 bases; unmatched junction bases: 6. The CDR3 extends over 15 amino acids. The CDR3 sequence is CASSSNRGISYEQYF. CDR3 sequence (DNA): TGTGCCAGCAGCTCGAACAGGGGAATCTCCTACGAGCAGTACTTC.

The chain uses TRBV6-5 and TRBJ2-7, with D possibly TRBD1 on 5 matching bases. This CDR3 has 14 residues. Trimming cost V 6 bases and J 2 bases, with 14 bases left between them. Germline V lookup: CDR1 MNHEY, CDR2 SVGAGI. DNA for the CDR3: TGTGCCAGCAGCCCCTCCAGGGCAACCTACGAGCAGTACTTC. Translation gives CASSPSRATYEQYF.

The CDR3 protein is CASSPLTSENNEQFF. The CDR3 bases are TGTGCCAGCAGTCCCCTGACTAGCGAAAACAATGAGCAGTTCTTC. The rearrangement links TRBV6-4 to TRBJ2-1; 8 bases are shared with TRBD2. Germline V CDR1 and CDR2: MRHNA, SNTAGT. The CDR3 spans 15 residues. The V gene end was trimmed by 5 bases and the J gene end by 5 bases; junction bases not matched to a gene: 8.

The CDR3 region is CASSFEITGNTIYF. In nucleotides, the CDR3 is TGTGCCAGCAGCTTTGAGATCACTGGAAACACCATATATTTT. The gene calls are TRBV5-6 and TRBJ1-3, with D hard to call. This CDR3 comprises 14 residues. V lost 2 bases and J 2 bases, leaving 8 bases between the germline ends. Germline values: CDR1 SGHDT, CDR2 YYEEEE.

The V call is TRBV5-1, the J call TRBJ2-3, with D possibly being TRBD1 (5 bases). CDR3 length equals 13 residues. CDR1 and CDR2 from the germline V gene are SGHRS and YFSETQ. V was trimmed by 0 bases and J by 6 bases, leaving 8 bases between them. As DNA, the CDR3 is TGCGCCAGCAGCTTGGCGCAGGGTGATACGCAGTATTTT. It is translated as CASSLAQGDTQYF.

The CDR3 region is CASSLSGLQETQYF. Written as DNA, the CDR3 is TGTGCCAGCAGCCTAAGCGGGCTACAAGAGACCCAGTACTTC. V and J are TRBV5-6 and TRBJ2-5; tentative D call: TRBD2 (6 bases). V was clipped by 4 bases and J by 2 bases, with 12 bases between them. CDR1 is SGHDT, CDR2 YYEEEE, per germline. The CDR3 spans 14 residues.

V and J are TRBV4-1 and TRBJ2-2; D uncertain. This CDR3 region has 14 residues. V was clipped by 3 bases and J by 0 bases, with 5 bases between them. Germline loops: CDR1 MGHRA, CDR2 YSYEKL. CDR3 sequence (DNA): TGCGCCAGCAGCCAGAGCTCGAACACCGGGGAGCTGTTTTTT. It codes for CASSQSSNTGELFF.

The chain combines TRBV6-2 or TRBV6-3 with TRBJ2-3; TRBD1 matches at 9 bases. CDR1 and CDR2 from the germline V gene are MNHEY and SVGEGT. V lost 6 bases and J lost 0; bases outside the gene matches: 1. The CDR3 sequence is 14 residues long. The CDR3 nucleotides are TGTGCCAGCAGCGACAGGGGGAGCACAGATACGCAGTATTTT. Amino acid sequence: CASSDRGSTDTQYF.